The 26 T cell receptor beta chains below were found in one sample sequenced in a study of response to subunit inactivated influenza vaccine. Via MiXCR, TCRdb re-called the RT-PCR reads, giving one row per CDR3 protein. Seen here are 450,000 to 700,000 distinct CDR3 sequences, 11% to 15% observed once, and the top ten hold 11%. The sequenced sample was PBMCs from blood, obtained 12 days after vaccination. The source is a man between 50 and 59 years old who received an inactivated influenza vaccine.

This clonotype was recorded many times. The CDR3 region has the DNA TGTGCCTGGAGTGCGACAGGTACTACGGAGCAGTACTTC. Translating gives CAWSATGTTEQYF. The V and J genes are TRBV30 and TRBJ2-7; D might be TRBD1 (6 bases). The germline V gene encodes CDR1 GTSNPN and CDR2 SVGIG (reference sequence). The CDR3 loop spans 13 amino acids. The ends were cut back, 1 base at V and 7 bases at J, with 14 bases in the middle.

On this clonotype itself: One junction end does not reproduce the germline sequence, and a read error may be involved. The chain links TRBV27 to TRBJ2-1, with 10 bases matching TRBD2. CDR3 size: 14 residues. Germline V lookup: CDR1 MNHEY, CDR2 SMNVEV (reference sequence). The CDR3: CATQRGGLFNEQFF. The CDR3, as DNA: TGTGCCACCCAGCGGGGGGGCCTGTTTAATGAACAGTTCTTC.

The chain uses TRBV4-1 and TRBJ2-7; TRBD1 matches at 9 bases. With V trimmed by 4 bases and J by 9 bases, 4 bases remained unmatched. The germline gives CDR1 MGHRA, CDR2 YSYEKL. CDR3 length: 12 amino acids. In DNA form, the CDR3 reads TGCGCCAGCAGCCGGGGACAGGGAGGGCAGTACTTC. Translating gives CASSRGQGGQYF.

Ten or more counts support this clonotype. Here the CDR3 DNA reads TGCAGTGCCGAGGGGGCCGAAGGGGTGGTGGACATTCAGTACTTC. This encodes CSAEGAEGVVDIQYF. This chain links TRBV20-1 with TRBJ2-4; 7 nucleotides agree with TRBD1. With V trimmed by 6 bases and J by 8 bases, 16 bases remained unmatched. The CDR3 runs to 15 residues. Germline loops: CDR1 DFQATT, CDR2 SNEGSKA (reference sequence).

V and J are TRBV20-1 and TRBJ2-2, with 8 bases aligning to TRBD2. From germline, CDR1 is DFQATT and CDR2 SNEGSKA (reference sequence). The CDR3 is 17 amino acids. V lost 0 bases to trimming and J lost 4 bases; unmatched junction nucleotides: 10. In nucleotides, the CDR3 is TGCAGTGCTAGAGACCCCCGAGCGGGGGCCGTCACCGGGGAGCTGTTTTTT. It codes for CSARDPRAGAVTGELFF.

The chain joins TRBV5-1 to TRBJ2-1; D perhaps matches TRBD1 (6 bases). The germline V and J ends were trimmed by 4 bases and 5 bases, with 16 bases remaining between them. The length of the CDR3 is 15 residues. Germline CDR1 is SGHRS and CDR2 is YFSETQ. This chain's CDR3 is CASSPLQGTDNEQFF. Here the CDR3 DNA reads TGCGCCAGCAGCCCCCTCCAGGGGACGGACAATGAGCAGTTCTTC.

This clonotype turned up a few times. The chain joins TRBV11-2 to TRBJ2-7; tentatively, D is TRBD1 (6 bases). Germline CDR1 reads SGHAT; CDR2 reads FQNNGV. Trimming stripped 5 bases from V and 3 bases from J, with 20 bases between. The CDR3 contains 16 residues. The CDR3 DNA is TGTGCCAGCAGCCTCGTCAGGGGCGTTAGGGGCTACGAGCAGTACTTC. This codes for CASSLVRGVRGYEQYF.

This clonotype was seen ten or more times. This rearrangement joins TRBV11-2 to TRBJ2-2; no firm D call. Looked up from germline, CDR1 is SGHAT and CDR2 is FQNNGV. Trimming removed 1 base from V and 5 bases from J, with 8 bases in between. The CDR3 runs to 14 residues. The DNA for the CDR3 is TGTGCCAGCAGCTTAGTGGCAGCGACCGGGGAGCTGTTTTTT. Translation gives CASSLVAATGELFF.

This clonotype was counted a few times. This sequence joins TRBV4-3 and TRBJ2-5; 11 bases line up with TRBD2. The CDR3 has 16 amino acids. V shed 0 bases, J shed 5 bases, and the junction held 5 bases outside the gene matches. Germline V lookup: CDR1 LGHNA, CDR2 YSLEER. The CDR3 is CASSQEIAGGHETQYF. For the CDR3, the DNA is TGCGCCAGCAGCCAAGAAATAGCGGGGGGGCATGAGACCCAGTACTTC.

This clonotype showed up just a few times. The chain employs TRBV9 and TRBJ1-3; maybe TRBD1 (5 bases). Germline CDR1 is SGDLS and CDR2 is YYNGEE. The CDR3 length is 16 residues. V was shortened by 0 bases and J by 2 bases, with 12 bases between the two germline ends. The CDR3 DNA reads TGTGCCAGCAGCGTAGCTGTCGGGGCTACTGGAAACACCATATATTTT. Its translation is CASSVAVGATGNTIYF.

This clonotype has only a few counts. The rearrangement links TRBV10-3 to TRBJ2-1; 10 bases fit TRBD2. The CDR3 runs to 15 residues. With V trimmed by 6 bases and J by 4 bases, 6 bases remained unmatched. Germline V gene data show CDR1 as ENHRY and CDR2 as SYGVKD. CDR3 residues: CAIRESGGAYNEQFF. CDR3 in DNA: TGTGCCATCAGAGAGAGCGGGGGGGCTTACAATGAGCAGTTCTTC.

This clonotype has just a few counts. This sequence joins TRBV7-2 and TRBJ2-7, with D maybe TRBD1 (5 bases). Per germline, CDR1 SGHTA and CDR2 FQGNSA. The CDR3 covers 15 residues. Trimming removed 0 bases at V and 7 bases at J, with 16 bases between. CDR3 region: CASSLASQGSREQYF. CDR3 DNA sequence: TGTGCCAGCAGCTTAGCTTCTCAGGGAAGCAGGGAGCAGTACTTC.

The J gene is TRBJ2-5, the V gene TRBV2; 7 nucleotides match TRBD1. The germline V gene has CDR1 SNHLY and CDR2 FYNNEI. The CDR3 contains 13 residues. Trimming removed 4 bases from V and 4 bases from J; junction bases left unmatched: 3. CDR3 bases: TGTGCCAGCAGTGGATCAGGGGGAGAGACCCAGTACTTC. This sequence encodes CASSGSGGETQYF.

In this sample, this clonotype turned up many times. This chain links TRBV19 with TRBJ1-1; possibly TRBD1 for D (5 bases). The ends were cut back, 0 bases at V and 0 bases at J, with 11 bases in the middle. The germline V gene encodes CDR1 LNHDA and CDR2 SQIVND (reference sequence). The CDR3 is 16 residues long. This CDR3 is CASSIDPGTVNTEAFF. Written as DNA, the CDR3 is TGTGCCAGTAGTATAGATCCAGGGACCGTGAACACTGAAGCTTTCTTT.

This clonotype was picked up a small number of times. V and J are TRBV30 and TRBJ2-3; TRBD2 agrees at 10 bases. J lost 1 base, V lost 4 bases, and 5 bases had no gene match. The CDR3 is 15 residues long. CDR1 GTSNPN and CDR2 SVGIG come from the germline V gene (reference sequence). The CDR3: CAWKTGLARTDTQYF. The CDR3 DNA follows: TGTGCCTGGAAAACGGGACTAGCGCGCACAGATACGCAGTATTTT.

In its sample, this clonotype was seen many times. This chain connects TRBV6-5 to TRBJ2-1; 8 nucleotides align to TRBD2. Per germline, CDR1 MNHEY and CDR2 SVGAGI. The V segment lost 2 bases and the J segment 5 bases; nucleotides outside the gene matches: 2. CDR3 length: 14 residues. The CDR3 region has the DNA TGTGCCAGCAGTTACGGCGGGGGGAACAATGAGCAGTTCTTC. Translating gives CASSYGGGNNEQFF.

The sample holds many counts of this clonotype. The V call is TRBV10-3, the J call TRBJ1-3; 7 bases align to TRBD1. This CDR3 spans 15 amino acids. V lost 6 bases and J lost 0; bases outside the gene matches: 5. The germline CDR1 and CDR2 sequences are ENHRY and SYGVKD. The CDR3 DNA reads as TGTGCCATCAGCCCGGGACAGAACTCTGGAAACACCATATATTTT. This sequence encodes CAISPGQNSGNTIYF.

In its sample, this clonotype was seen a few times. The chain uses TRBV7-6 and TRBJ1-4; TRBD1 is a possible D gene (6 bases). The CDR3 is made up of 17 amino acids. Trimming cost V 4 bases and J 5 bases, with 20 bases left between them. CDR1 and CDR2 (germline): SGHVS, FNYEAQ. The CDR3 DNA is TGTGCCAGCAGCTCCCTGATACCGACAGGAGAGAATGAAAAACTGTTTTTT. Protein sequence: CASSSLIPTGENEKLFF. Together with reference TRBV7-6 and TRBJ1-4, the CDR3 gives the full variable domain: GAGVSQSPRYKVTKRGQDVALRCDPISGHVSLYWYRQALGQGPEFLTYFNYEAQQDKSGLPNDRFSAERPEGSISTLTIQRTEQRDSAMYRCASSSLIPTGENEKLFFGSGTQLSVL.

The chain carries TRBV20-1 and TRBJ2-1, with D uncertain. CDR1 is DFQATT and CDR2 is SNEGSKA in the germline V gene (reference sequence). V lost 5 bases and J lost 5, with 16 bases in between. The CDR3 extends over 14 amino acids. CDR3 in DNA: TGCAGTGCTCCTCGACCAGTTTCTCACAATGAGCAGTTCTTC. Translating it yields CSAPRPVSHNEQFF.

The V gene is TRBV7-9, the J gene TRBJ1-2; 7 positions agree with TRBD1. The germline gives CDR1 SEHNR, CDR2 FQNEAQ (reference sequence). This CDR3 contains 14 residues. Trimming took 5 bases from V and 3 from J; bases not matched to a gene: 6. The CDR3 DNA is TGTGCCAGCAGCGCGGACAGGCACCACTATGGCTACACCTTC. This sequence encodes CASSADRHHYGYTF.

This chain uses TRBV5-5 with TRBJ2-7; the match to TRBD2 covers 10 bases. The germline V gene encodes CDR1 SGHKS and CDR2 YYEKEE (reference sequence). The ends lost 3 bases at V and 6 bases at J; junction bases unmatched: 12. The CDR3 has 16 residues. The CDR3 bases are TGTGCCAGCAGCTATGGGGCTAGCGGGAGATTAGGCGAGCAGTACTTC. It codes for CASSYGASGRLGEQYF.

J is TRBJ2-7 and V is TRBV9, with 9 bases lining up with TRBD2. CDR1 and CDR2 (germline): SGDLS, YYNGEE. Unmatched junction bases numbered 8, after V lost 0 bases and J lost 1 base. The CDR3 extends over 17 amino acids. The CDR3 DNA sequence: TGTGCCAGCAGCGTAGGTGGGGCTAGCGGGGCTTCCTACGAGCAGTACTTC. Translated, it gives CASSVGGASGASYEQYF. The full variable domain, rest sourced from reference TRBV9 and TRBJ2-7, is DSGVTQTPKHLITATGQRVTLRCSPRSGDLSVYWYQQSLDQGLQFLIQYYNGEERAKGNILERFSAQQFPDLHSELNLSSLELGDSALYFCASSVGGASGASYEQYFGPGTRLTVT.

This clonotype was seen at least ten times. The CDR3 sequence: CASSLALGTSTNEKLFF. DNA for the CDR3: TGTGCCAGCAGCTTAGCGCTGGGGACCTCAACTAATGAAAAACTGTTTTTT. The chain employs TRBV7-9 and TRBJ1-4, with a possible D match to TRBD1 (5 bases). There are 17 residues in the CDR3. The V gene lost 0 bases and the J gene lost 0 bases, with 11 bases spanning the gap. The germline gives CDR1 SEHNR, CDR2 FQNEAQ (reference sequence).

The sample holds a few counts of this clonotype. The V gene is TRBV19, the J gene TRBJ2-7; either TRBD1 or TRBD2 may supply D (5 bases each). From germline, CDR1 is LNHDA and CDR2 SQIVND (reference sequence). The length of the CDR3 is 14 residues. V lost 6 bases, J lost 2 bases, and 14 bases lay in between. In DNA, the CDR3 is TGTGCCAGTAGCGGACGACCGGGACCCTACGAGCAGTACTTC. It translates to CASSGRPGPYEQYF.

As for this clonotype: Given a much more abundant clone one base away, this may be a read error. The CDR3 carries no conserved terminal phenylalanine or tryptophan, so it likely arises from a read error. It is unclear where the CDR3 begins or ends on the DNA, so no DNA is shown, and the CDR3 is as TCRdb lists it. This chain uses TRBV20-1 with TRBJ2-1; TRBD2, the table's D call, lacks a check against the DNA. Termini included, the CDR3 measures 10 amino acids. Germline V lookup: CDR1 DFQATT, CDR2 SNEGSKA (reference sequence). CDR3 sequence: CSATGTSGFI.

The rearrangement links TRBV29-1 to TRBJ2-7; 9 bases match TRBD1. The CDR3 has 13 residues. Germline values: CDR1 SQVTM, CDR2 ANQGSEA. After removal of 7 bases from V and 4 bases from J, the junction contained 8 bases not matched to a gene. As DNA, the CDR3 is TGCAGCGCCCTAGGACAGGGGCTTTACGAGCAGTACTTC. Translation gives CSALGQGLYEQYF.